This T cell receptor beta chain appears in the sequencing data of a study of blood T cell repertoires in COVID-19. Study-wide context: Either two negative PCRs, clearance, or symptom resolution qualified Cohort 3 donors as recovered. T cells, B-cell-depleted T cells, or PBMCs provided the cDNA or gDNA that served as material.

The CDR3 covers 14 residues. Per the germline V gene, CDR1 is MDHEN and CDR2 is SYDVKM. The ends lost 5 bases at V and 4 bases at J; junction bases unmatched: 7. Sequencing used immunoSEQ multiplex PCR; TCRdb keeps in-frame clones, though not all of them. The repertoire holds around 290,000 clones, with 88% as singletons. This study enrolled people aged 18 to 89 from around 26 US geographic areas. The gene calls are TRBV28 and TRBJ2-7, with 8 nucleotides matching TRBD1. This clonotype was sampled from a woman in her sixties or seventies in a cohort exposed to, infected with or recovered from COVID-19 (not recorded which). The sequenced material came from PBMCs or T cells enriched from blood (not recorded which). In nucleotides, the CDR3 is TGTGCCAGCAGTGAAAGACAGGGGAGATACGAGCAGTACTTC. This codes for CASSERQGRYEQYF.